These 13 T cell receptor beta chains came from one sample sequenced in a study of shared clonotypes between healthy human individuals (dated by TCRdb to 2018 to 2021). The library came from the immunoSEQ multiplex PCR assay. Imported from immuneACCESS, the table was reduced by TCRdb to in-frame sequences with V and J called. These copies leave out some clones; in studies compared against another copy, an unresolved V gene accounts for under half, and the cause of the remainder is not known. The table for this sample lists around 700,000 clones; about 74% of them were counted only once. The top ten clones comprise approximately 1.8% of the sample. Specimen: memory CD4+ T cells sorted from blood. Per the publication, the cell subset or site label means: CD45RA-negative fraction. The receptors originated from a woman aged 30 to 39 in good health.

The J gene is TRBJ2-3, the V gene TRBV19; D is perhaps TRBD2 (5 bases). The CDR3 is 14 residues long. Germline V gene sequence: CDR1 LNHDA, CDR2 SQIVND (reference sequence). The V and J ends lost 4 bases and 2 bases respectively, with 10 bases between them. Here the CDR3 DNA reads TGTGCCAGTAGTAACCAGCGGACCACAGATACGCAGTATTTT. Its translation: CASSNQRTTDTQYF.

This clone was detected only once. V is TRBV6-6 and J is TRBJ2-1; 10 bases match TRBD2. There are 15 residues in the CDR3. The trim removed 6 bases at V and 8 bases at J, leaving 10 bases unmatched. Germline CDR1 reads MNHNY; CDR2 reads SVGAGI (reference sequence). CDR3 nucleotides: TGTGCCAGCAGCCGCCCTAGCGGGAGCAACCATGAGCAGTTCTTC. It codes for CASSRPSGSNHEQFF.

This clone has more than one count but fewer than ten. The chain employs TRBV4-2 and TRBJ1-1, with D hard to call. Between the trimmed V and J ends, which lost 0 bases and 7 bases, there was a span of 15 bases. The germline CDR1 and CDR2 sequences are LGHNA and YNFKEQ. This CDR3 contains 15 residues. The CDR3 reads CASSQDSVGISEAFF. CDR3 in DNA: TGTGCCAGCAGCCAAGATTCAGTGGGGATAAGTGAAGCTTTCTTT.

This sequence joins TRBV2 and TRBJ2-3; TRBD2 is a possible D gene (6 bases). Germline V gives CDR1 SNHLY, CDR2 FYNNEI. Trimming shortened V by 1 base and J by 3 bases, and 14 bases separated the two germline ends. The CDR3 totals 16 residues. The CDR3 loop is CASSEEGQGGTDTQYF. The CDR3, as DNA: TGTGCCAGCAGTGAAGAGGGGCAGGGAGGAACAGATACGCAGTATTTT.

The rearrangement links TRBV19 to TRBJ1-5; TRBD1 might be the D (6 bases). This CDR3 is built from 16 residues. Germline V CDR1 and CDR2: LNHDA, SQIVND (reference sequence). V was trimmed by 5 bases and J by 6 bases, leaving 20 bases between them. DNA of the CDR3: TGTGCCAGTAGTGCCTTCTCAACAGGGTCTCCTCAGCCCCAGCATTTT. Its protein is CASSAFSTGSPQPQHF.

The chain is built from TRBV5-5 and TRBJ2-5; no reliable D call. V was trimmed by 0 bases and J by 2 bases, leaving 8 bases between them. This CDR3 region has 14 residues. The germline CDR1 and CDR2 sequences are SGHKS and YYEKEE (reference sequence). CDR3 DNA sequence: TGTGCCAGCAGCTTGGTGATGAGGCAAGAGACCCAGTACTTC. This encodes CASSLVMRQETQYF.

V gene TRBV15 combines with J gene TRBJ1-5; 7 nucleotides line up with TRBD1. The germline V gene has CDR1 LNHNV and CDR2 YYDKDF (reference sequence). The V gene end was trimmed by 2 bases and the J gene end by 4 bases; junction bases not matched to a gene: 14. This CDR3 has 18 amino acids. The chain's CDR3 is CATSRSPTGVNRNQPQHF. The CDR3 bases are TGTGCCACCAGCAGATCCCCCACAGGGGTCAATCGAAATCAGCCCCAGCATTTT.

This clone was detected only a few times. A far larger clone is a single base away, which makes a read error likely. Additional DNA sequences in this sample encode the identical CDR3. The rearrangement joins TRBV5-1 to TRBJ2-1; D might be TRBD1 (5 bases). The CDR3 has 15 amino acids. The ends were cut back, 4 bases at V and 0 bases at J, with 11 bases in the middle. Looked up from germline, CDR1 is SGHRS and CDR2 is YFSETQ. The CDR3 spells CASSVDSSSYNEQFF. The CDR3 coding sequence is TGCGCCAGCAGCGTCGACAGCAGCTCCTACAATGAGCAGTTCTTC.

The chain links TRBV28 to TRBJ2-5; 7 nucleotides match TRBD2. The ends lost 6 bases at V and 5 bases at J; junction bases unmatched: 12. The CDR3 totals 15 residues. Germline CDR1 is MDHEN and CDR2 is SYDVKM. CDR3: CASRGGTLLFETQYF. CDR3 nucleotide sequence: TGTGCCAGCAGGGGGGGGACTCTTCTGTTCGAGACCCAGTACTTC.

The chain uses TRBV18 and TRBJ2-7; D is tentatively TRBD1 or TRBD2 (5 bases each). The CDR3 sequence is 14 residues long. V dropped 0 bases and J dropped 1 base, with 7 bases sitting between them. Per the germline V gene, CDR1 is KGHSH and CDR2 is LQKENI. The DNA of the CDR3 is TGTGCCAGCTCACCACCGGGACGATCCTACGAGCAGTACTTC. Its translation is CASSPPGRSYEQYF.

This chain uses TRBV7-9 with TRBJ1-5; weak D call: TRBD1 (6 bases). V was trimmed by 2 bases and J by 6 bases, leaving 23 bases between them. The CDR3 totals 18 residues. Per germline, CDR1 SEHNR and CDR2 FQNEAQ (reference sequence). CDR3 in amino acids: CASSLFPLRGQGGQPQHF. Written as DNA, the CDR3 is TGTGCCAGCAGCTTATTTCCGCTTCGGGGGCAGGGTGGTCAGCCCCAGCATTTT. The variable domain in full, with the rest retrieved from reference TRBV7-9 and TRBJ1-5, is DTGVSQNPRHKITKRGQNVTFRCDPISEHNRLYWYRQTLGQGPEFLTYFQNEAQLEKSRLLSDRFSAERPKGSFSTLEIQRTEQGDSAMYLCASSLFPLRGQGGQPQHFGDGTRLSIL.

The chain carries TRBV27 and TRBJ2-7; tentatively, D is TRBD1 (6 bases). This CDR3 is built from 15 residues. V was clipped by 5 bases and J by 6 bases, with 20 bases between them. Looked up from germline, CDR1 is MNHEY and CDR2 is SMNVEV (reference sequence). CDR3: CASSPLGRGTSEQYF. The CDR3 coding sequence is TGTGCCAGCAGTCCCTTGGGCAGGGGTACATCCGAGCAGTACTTC.

The chain joins TRBV28 to TRBJ2-2; D unresolved. Between the trimmed V and J ends, which lost 9 bases and 2 bases, there was a span of 16 bases. CDR1 and CDR2 (germline): MDHEN, SYDVKM. The CDR3 runs 15 residues. DNA of the CDR3: TGTGCCAGTAACTACGCCGGGCCCAACACCGGGGAGCTGTTTTTT. This translates into CASNYAGPNTGELFF.